This T cell receptor (beta chain) was recovered during a study of T cell changes during pregnancy in multiple sclerosis (dated 2019 in TCRdb). Broadly, across the study: Changes in the T cell repertoire over the course of pregnancy were examined in this study in women with multiple sclerosis.

Details on this clone: There is no known antigen for this receptor. No base-level quality is on record; no much larger clone is a single base apart.

The library was built by means of the immunoSEQ multiplex PCR assay. What TCRdb holds here is the immuneACCESS table cut down to in-frame rearrangements. Part of the clones is not present; checked against another copy, under half of the missing clones reflect an unresolved V gene, and the others are unexplained. The sample contains under 70,000 clones, 90% of them found a single time. The leading ten clones occupy approximately 5.8% of the sample. Including cysteine and phenylalanine, the CDR3 has 16 amino acids. Left in the record is the CDR3 DNA by itself, 48 bases read in frame from the first base. V lost 0 bases and J lost 5 bases; the stretch between them is 14 bases long. CDR1 and CDR2, per the germline V gene, are LGHNA and YNFKEQ.

The clonotype originates from a female donor in good health, enrolled as a control in a pregnancy study. Sequencing used peripheral blood, obtained in the third trimester of pregnancy. The sequence is built from TRBV4-2 and TRBJ2-1, with a tentative D gene TRBD2 over 6 matching bases. CDR3 protein: CASSQELASAHNEQFF. The DNA is as follows: TGTGCCAGCAGCCAAGAGTTGGCTAGCGCACACAATGAGCAGTTCTTC.